These T cell receptor beta chains were read from a single sample in a study of response to subunit inactivated influenza vaccine. Each CDR3 protein is one row after TCRdb ran MiXCR on the RT-PCR reads. Altogether about 570,000 distinct CDR3 sequences are present, around 11% being singletons, with the ten largest covering approximately 11%. These records were also assigned to another study, of T cells expressing NK-cell markers.

Here the sequenced sample was PBMCs from blood, taken on the day of vaccination. These receptors all stem from a man aged 50-60 years who received an inactivated influenza vaccine. CDR3s include the opening cysteine and the closing phenylalanine or tryptophan. The D gene is left open where the match is weak. Not every row has a clone size; where given, it reads once, few, many or a size class.

TRBV12-3/TRBV12-4	TRBJ2-3	NA	TRBD2	CASSTDGTSVDTQYF	TGTGCCAGCAGTACCGACGGGACTAGCGTAGATACGCAGTATTTT
TRBV12-3/TRBV12-4	TRBJ1-5	few	NA	CASSFGSSQGPQHF	TGTGCCAGCAGTTTCGGATCGTCTCAGGGGCCCCAGCATTTT
TRBV20-1	TRBJ2-7	NA	TRBD2	CSASGRSISYEQYF	TGCAGTGCTAGCGGGAGGTCTATTTCCTACGAGCAGTACTTC
TRBV4-2	TRBJ2-1	few	TRBD2	CASSQGRTRSEQFF	TGTGCCAGCAGCCAAGGGAGGACTAGAAGTGAGCAGTTCTTC
TRBV13	TRBJ2-3	NA	TRBD1	CASSLGRTGWRTDTQYF	TGTGCCAGCAGCTTAGGTCGGACAGGGTGGCGCACAGATACGCAGTATTTT
TRBV7-2	TRBJ2-5	NA	TRBD2	CASTYIAGGETQYF	TGTGCCAGCACCTACATAGCGGGAGGAGAGACCCAGTACTTC
TRBV6-2/TRBV6-3	TRBJ2-3	few	NA	CASSYTRLPDTQYF	TGTGCCAGCAGTTACACAAGGCTTCCAGATACGCAGTATTTT
TRBV7-2	TRBJ1-3	NA	TRBD1	CASRPDRDSGNTIYF	TGTGCCAGCAGGCCCGACAGGGACTCTGGAAACACCATATATTTT
TRBV20-1	TRBJ1-1	few	NA	CSARTRVNTEAFF	TGCAGTGCTCGAACCAGAGTGAACACTGAAGCTTTCTTT
TRBV10-3	TRBJ2-3	few	NA	CAISELRSTDTQYF	TGTGCCATCAGTGAGCTGAGGAGCACAGATACGCAGTATTTT
TRBV10-3	TRBJ2-1	few	TRBD1	CAISEQGVDEQFF	TGTGCCATCAGTGAGCAGGGGGTGGATGAGCAGTTCTTC
TRBV15	TRBJ2-1	few	NA	CATSRGGETIYNEQFF	TGTGCCACCAGCAGAGGAGGGGAAACTATTTACAATGAGCAGTTCTTC
TRBV12-3/TRBV12-4	TRBJ1-5	few	NA	CASSFRGDNQPQHF	TGTGCCAGCAGTTTCAGGGGCGACAATCAGCCCCAGCATTTT
TRBV6-5	TRBJ2-5	few	NA	CASSYLRETTQETQYF	TGTGCCAGCAGTTACCTTCGGGAGACCACTCAAGAGACCCAGTACTTC
TRBV5-1	TRBJ1-4	NA	NA	CASSLEELPSGKLFF	TGCGCCAGCAGCTTGGAAGAGTTGCCTTCTGGAAAACTGTTTTTT
TRBV15	TRBJ1-4	few	NA	CATSRFPWGSTNEKLFF	TGTGCCACCAGCAGGTTCCCCTGGGGATCAACTAATGAAAAACTGTTTTTT
TRBV28	TRBJ2-7	NA	NA	CASSPPGVSSYEQYF	TGTGCCAGCAGTCCCCCAGGGGTCTCCTCCTACGAGCAGTACTTC
TRBV10-3	TRBJ2-3	NA	NA	CAITGGTDTQYF	TGTGCCATCACAGGGGGCACAGATACGCAGTATTTT
TRBV29-1	TRBJ1-2	few	NA	CSVKVTVNYGYTF	TGCAGCGTCAAGGTCACAGTTAACTATGGCTACACCTTC
TRBV12-3/TRBV12-4	TRBJ2-3	NA	NA	CASSPLGGTSTDTQYF	TGTGCCAGCAGCCCCCTAGGAGGGACTAGCACAGATACGCAGTATTTT
TRBV7-2	TRBJ1-5	many	NA	CASSLGGAQPQHF	TGTGCCAGCAGCTTAGGAGGGGCGCAGCCCCAGCATTTT
TRBV5-5	TRBJ1-6	NA	NA	CASSGHGVNSPLHF	TGTGCCAGCAGCGGACATGGTGTAAATTCACCCCTCCACTTT
TRBV3-1	TRBJ2-7	few	TRBD1	CASSQGWDRHYEQYF	TGTGCCAGCAGCCAAGGTTGGGACAGGCACTACGAGCAGTACTTC
TRBV7-8	TRBJ2-3	NA	TRBD2	CASSSRLAGTNTDTQYF	TGTGCCAGCAGCTCGCGACTAGCGGGAACCAACACAGATACGCAGTATTTT
TRBV7-8	TRBJ2-7	NA	NA	CASSLSGDGSYEQYF	TGTGCCAGCAGCTTATCTGGGGATGGCTCCTACGAGCAGTACTTC
TRBV6-5	TRBJ2-7	few	TRBD1	CASSYPDRGLINEQYF	TGTGCCAGCAGTTATCCGGACAGGGGGTTGATCAACGAGCAGTACTTC
TRBV9	TRBJ2-7	NA	TRBD2	CASSVGLSSGSSYEQYF	TGTGCCAGCAGCGTAGGGTTAAGTAGCGGGAGCTCCTACGAGCAGTACTTC
TRBV20-1	TRBJ2-3	NA	TRBD2	CSAILAGGTDTQYF	TGCAGTGCTATACTAGCGGGGGGCACAGATACGCAGTATTTT
TRBV7-6	TRBJ2-7	NA	TRBD2	CASSLWASGGAYEQYF	TGTGCCAGCAGCTTATGGGCTAGCGGGGGGGCCTACGAGCAGTACTTC
TRBV7-3	TRBJ2-3	few	TRBD2	CASSLRPSGSPDTQYF	TGTGCCAGCAGCTTAAGGCCTAGCGGGAGTCCCGATACGCAGTATTTT
TRBV20-1	TRBJ2-3	few	TRBD2	CSATSAGGPPDTQYF	TGCAGTGCTACCTCAGCGGGAGGGCCCCCAGATACGCAGTATTTT
TRBV12-3/TRBV12-4	TRBJ2-3	many	TRBD1	CASSLTGARTDTQYF	TGTGCCAGCAGTTTGACAGGGGCTCGCACAGATACGCAGTATTTT
TRBV5-1	TRBJ1-1	few	NA	CASSPRSPETEAFF	TGCGCCAGCAGCCCCCGAAGTCCGGAGACTGAAGCTTTCTTT
TRBV10-3	TRBJ1-4	few	TRBD1	CAIRPGQENEKLFF	TGTGCCATCAGGCCGGGACAGGAAAATGAAAAACTGTTTTTT
TRBV4-3	TRBJ1-2	few	TRBD1	CASSQGAGQNYGYTF	TGCGCCAGCAGCCAAGGGGCGGGACAGAACTATGGCTACACCTTC
TRBV12-3/TRBV12-4	TRBJ2-5	few	NA	CASSLINLQETQYF	TGTGCCAGCAGTTTAATAAACCTCCAAGAGACCCAGTACTTC
TRBV5-6	TRBJ2-2	NA	NA	CASSPGTSGELFF	TGTGCCAGCAGCCCAGGGACGTCGGGGGAGCTGTTTTTT
TRBV11-1	TRBJ2-3	NA	NA	CASSRFLIARESTDTQYF	TGTGCCAGCAGCCGTTTCCTTATAGCGAGAGAGAGCACAGATACGCAGTATTTT
TRBV28	TRBJ2-3	few	NA	CASSLGTFSTDTQYF	TGTGCCAGCAGTTTGGGGACATTTAGCACAGATACGCAGTATTTT
TRBV27	TRBJ2-1	NA	TRBD2	CASSLSTSRYNEQFF	TGTGCCAGCAGTTTATCGACTAGCCGGTACAATGAGCAGTTCTTC
TRBV24-1	TRBJ2-5	NA	NA	CATSFWQQETQYF	TGTGCCACCAGCTTCTGGCAGCAGGAGACCCAGTACTTC
TRBV4-2	TRBJ2-7	once	NA	CASSPYTGSFSYEQYF	TGTGCCAGCAGCCCGTACACCGGGTCCTTTTCCTACGAGCAGTACTTC
TRBV12-3/TRBV12-4	TRBJ2-2	few	TRBD1	CASSQGGSITGELFF	TGTGCCAGCAGCCAAGGGGGCAGCATTACCGGGGAGCTGTTTTTT
TRBV6-2/TRBV6-3	TRBJ2-7	many	TRBD2	CASSGTSGRYEQYF	TGTGCCAGCAGTGGTACTAGCGGGAGATACGAGCAGTACTTC
TRBV4-1	TRBJ2-7	NA	NA	CASSSFRGSYEQYF	TGCGCCAGCAGCTCATTCAGGGGATCCTACGAGCAGTACTTC
TRBV10-3	TRBJ2-3	NA	TRBD2	CAISDRRGVGTDTQYF	TGTGCCATCAGTGATCGTCGGGGGGTGGGCACAGATACGCAGTATTTT
TRBV7-2	TRBJ2-3	few	NA	CASSPYLGWDTQYF	TGTGCCAGCAGCCCCTATTTGGGTTGGGATACGCAGTATTTT
TRBV6-2/TRBV6-3	TRBJ2-3	many	TRBD1	CASRTTGTGGYGTDTQYF	TGTGCCAGCAGAACCACCGGGACAGGGGGGTATGGCACAGATACGCAGTATTTT
TRBV6-2/TRBV6-3	TRBJ2-3	NA	TRBD1	CASTYRGTTDTQYF	TGTGCCAGCACTTACAGGGGGACCACAGATACGCAGTATTTT
TRBV29-1	TRBJ2-7	few	NA	CSVEDTVSYEQYF	TGCAGCGTTGAAGATACGGTATCCTACGAGCAGTACTTC
TRBV7-3	TRBJ1-1	many	NA	CASSARGNTEAFF	TGTGCCAGCAGCGCAAGGGGGAACACTGAAGCTTTCTTT
TRBV12-3/TRBV12-4	TRBJ2-4	NA	NA	CASSFQGITKNIQYF	TGTGCCAGCAGTTTCCAGGGTATCACCAAAAACATTCAGTACTTC
TRBV7-9	TRBJ2-3	once	NA	CASSLDASDTQYF	TGTGCCAGCAGCTTAGACGCCTCAGATACGCAGTATTTT
TRBV5-1	TRBJ1-2	few	TRBD1	CASSLAPRQGRLDYGYTF	TGCGCCAGCAGCTTGGCCCCACGACAGGGCCGTCTGGACTATGGCTACACCTTC
TRBV5-1	TRBJ2-7	few	NA	CASSLAEPNSGYSYEQYF	TGCGCCAGCAGCCTTGCCGAACCCAATAGCGGATACTCCTACGAGCAGTACTTC
TRBV5-1	TRBJ1-4	NA	NA	CASSLAGGNEKLFF	TGCGCCAGCAGCTTGGCCGGGGGTAATGAAAAACTGTTTTTT